This is a list of T cell receptor beta chains from one sample in a study of OX40 agonist ivuxolimab in advanced cancers. TCRdb's copy holds only in-frame clones and misses some; the assay was immunoSEQ multiplex PCR. Among roughly 69,000 clones listed, approximately 90% were seen once. Sequencing used CD4+ or CD8+ T cells sorted from blood, obtained in a trial of the OX40 agonist ivuxolimab. The source of these receptors is an adult with an advanced solid tumor such as melanoma, head and neck, liver or kidney cancer. Both conserved end residues are part of each CDR3. D genes are given only for firm matches. Expanded clones get a size class; other rows say once, few or many, or leave the size out.

V	D	size	J	CDR3	DNA
TRBV10-3	TRBD2	.	TRBJ2-1	CAISEIAGGPNEQFF	TGTGCCATCAGTGAAATAGCGGGAGGGCCTAATGAGCAGTTCTTC
TRBV10-1	.	.	TRBJ2-3	CASSDKLGTPLQYF	TGCGCCAGCAGTGATAAATTAGGAACTCCTCTCCAGTATTTT
TRBV27	.	.	TRBJ1-5	CASRHTVDSNQPQHF	TGTGCCAGCAGACACACAGTGGATAGCAATCAGCCCCAGCATTTT
TRBV5-1	TRBD2	.	TRBJ2-3	CASSLATSGGRDTQYF	TGCGCCAGCAGCTTGGCTACTAGCGGGGGTAGGGATACGCAGTATTTT
TRBV20-1	.	.	TRBJ2-5	CSARGWETQYF	TGCAGTGCTAGGGGTTGGGAGACCCAGTACTTC
TRBV2	.	.	TRBJ2-3	CASSRGTTDTQYF	TGTGCCAGCAGCCGGGGGACCACAGATACGCAGTATTTT
TRBV5-6	.	.	TRBJ2-4	CASSLELAGPKNIQYF	TGTGCCAGCAGCTTGGAGTTGGCAGGTCCTAAAAACATTCAGTACTTC
TRBV29-1	.	.	TRBJ2-7	CSAGKAYEQYF	TGCAGCGCGGGGAAGGCCTACGAGCAGTACTTC
TRBV5-1	.	.	TRBJ1-4	CASSGLTGTNEKLFF	TGCGCCAGCAGCGGGCTGACAGGAACTAATGAAAAACTGTTTTTT
TRBV5-6	.	.	TRBJ1-1	CASSSRYRSLNTEAFF	TGTGCCAGCAGCTCAAGATACAGGAGTTTGAACACTGAAGCTTTCTTT
TRBV6-5	TRBD1	.	TRBJ2-5	CASSYPKYRGRETQYF	TGTGCCAGCAGTTACCCTAAATACAGGGGGCGAGAGACCCAGTACTTC
TRBV11-3	TRBD1	.	TRBJ1-2	CASSLTSGQGASYGYTF	TGTGCCAGCAGCTTAACCTCCGGACAGGGGGCAAGCTATGGCTACACCTTC
TRBV27	.	.	TRBJ2-2	CASSPHKETGELFF	TGTGCCAGCAGTCCTCATAAGGAGACCGGGGAGCTGTTTTTT
TRBV5-1	TRBD1	.	TRBJ2-5	CASSLSTGGQETQYF	TGCGCCAGCAGCTTGAGTACAGGGGGGCAAGAGACCCAGTACTTC
TRBV15	TRBD2	.	TRBJ2-1	CATSRDLAGGLVTYNEQFF	TGTGCCACCAGCAGAGATCTAGCGGGGGGGCTAGTCACCTACAATGAGCAGTTCTTC
TRBV6-1	.	.	TRBJ2-1	CGSAVRSYNEQFF	TGTGGTAGCGCAGTCCGCTCCTACAATGAGCAGTTCTTC
TRBV5-5	.	once	TRBJ2-5	CASSLEGGRETQYF	TGTGCCAGCAGCTTGGAAGGGGGGCGGGAGACCCAGTACTTC